The source of this T cell receptor (beta chain) is a study of control samples from healthy donors and cancer patients. Sequenced by immunoSEQ multiplex PCR; TCRdb stores in-frame clones only, minus some. The sample includes tens of thousands of clones, 88% of them seen just once. Germline CDR1 and CDR2: SGHNT and YENEEA. CDR3 size: 18 residues. The V and J ends lost 5 bases and 1 base, in that order; junction bases with no gene match: 12. Sequencing was done on a sample of blood. The receptor was derived from a woman in her 70s in good health. V gene TRBV11-3 combines with J gene TRBJ2-2, with 8 bases fitting TRBD1. The CDR3 loop is CASSVSRTGRGNTGELFF. Written as DNA, the CDR3 is TGTGCCAGCAGCGTTTCTCGGACAGGGCGAGGGAACACCGGGGAGCTGTTTTTT.